Below are 10 T cell receptor beta chains sequenced from a single sample in a study of T cell repertoires in cytomegalovirus infection (dated by TCRdb to the late 2010s). The sequencing machine was an Illumina HiSeq 1500. TCRdb ran its own pipeline on the public reads, namely fastp trimming at Q25 and MiXCR clone calling, and kept in-frame beta chains. Here each entry gathers all rows of one CDR3 protein and keeps the most common genes and DNA. The sample table lists roughly 150,000 distinct CDR3 sequences, roughly a sixth of them with a count of one. Clones ranked in the top ten supply around 20% of the sample. The sample comprised CD8+ T cells from PBMCs. The receptors come from a human donor in good health (CMV status not recorded). Some clones in this sample may be carry-over from other donors' samples.

The chain employs TRBV28 and TRBJ1-1, with 7 nucleotides matching TRBD1. CDR3 length equals 13 residues. V lost 5 bases to trimming and J lost 5 bases; unmatched junction nucleotides: 5. CDR1 and CDR2 from the germline V gene are MDHEN and SYDVKM. CDR3 region: CASSISRGTEAFF. CDR3 DNA sequence: TGTGCCAGCAGTATCTCCAGGGGGACTGAAGCTTTCTTT.

V is TRBV7-6 and J is TRBJ2-1; 10 bases line up with TRBD2. Germline assignment: CDR1 SGHVS and CDR2 FNYEAQ. The CDR3 has 19 residues. The V segment lost 5 bases and the J segment 1 base; nucleotides outside the gene matches: 14. The CDR3 spells CASSGRDSGGYRSYNEQFF. The CDR3 DNA reads TGTGCCAGCAGCGGGAGAGATAGCGGGGGGTATCGGTCCTACAATGAGCAGTTCTTC.

This clonotype was picked up a small number of times. The chain carries TRBV7-2 and TRBJ2-5; D possibly uses TRBD1 or TRBD2 (5 bases each). The CDR3 contains 16 residues. Trimming took off 8 bases at V and 0 bases at J, with 19 bases between the two ends. Germline CDR1 reads SGHTA; CDR2 reads FQGNSA. CDR3 DNA: TGTGCCAGCCTTCGGGGCACTTACCCGTACCAAGAGACCCAGTACTTC. Its translation: CASLRGTYPYQETQYF. Full variable domain (missing parts from reference TRBV7-2 and TRBJ2-5): GAGVSQSPSNKVTEKGKDVELRCDPISGHTALYWYRQSLGQGLEFLIYFQGNSAPDKSGLPSDRFSAERTGGSVSTLTIQRTQQEDSAVYLCASLRGTYPYQETQYFGPGTRLLVL.

This clonotype was detected only a few times. V and J are TRBV12-3 or TRBV12-4 and TRBJ2-7; 12 bases fit TRBD2. This CDR3 has 14 amino acids. J gave up 7 bases and V 5 bases, and 6 bases lay outside the gene matches. The CDR3 sequence: CASSMTSGRGEQYF. Written as DNA, the CDR3 is TGTGCCAGCAGTATGACTAGCGGGAGAGGAGAGCAGTACTTC.

The gene calls are TRBV6-1 and TRBJ2-7; no definite D call. Deletions cut 7 bases from V and 3 bases from J, with 10 bases between. This CDR3 has 12 residues. Germline loops: CDR1 MNHNS, CDR2 SASEGT. CDR3 bases: TGTGCCAGCAATGGGGATCTCTACGAGCAGTACTTC. Amino acid sequence: CASNGDLYEQYF.

The table lists this clonotype with a few counts. The V gene is TRBV7-8, the J gene TRBJ2-3, with 9 bases that match TRBD2. This CDR3 is 16 amino acids long. V shed 3 bases and J 2 bases; nucleotides not matched to a gene: 6. Germline V CDR1 and CDR2: SGHVS, FQNEAQ. This CDR3 is CASSLAGGGDTDTQYF. DNA for the CDR3: TGTGCCAGCAGCTTGGCGGGCGGGGGGGACACAGATACGCAGTATTTT.

This clonotype appeared a few times. The V and J genes are TRBV6-1 and TRBJ2-7, with D uncertain. This CDR3 has 14 residues. CDR1 and CDR2 (germline): MNHNS, SASEGT. Between the trimmed V and J ends, which lost 3 bases and 3 bases, there was a span of 12 bases. The CDR3 region is CASSDGLSGYEQYF. DNA of the CDR3: TGTGCCAGCAGTGACGGCCTCAGTGGCTACGAGCAGTACTTC.

This clonotype has more than one count but fewer than ten. The genes are TRBV29-1 and TRBJ2-1; 9 nucleotides line up with TRBD2. Trimming removed 6 bases from V and 7 bases from J; junction bases left unmatched: 13. The CDR3 loop spans 15 amino acids. CDR1 is SQVTM, CDR2 ANQGSEA, per germline. The DNA for the CDR3 is TGCAGCGTCCCGAGAGCGGGGGGCGTAAGTAATGAGCAGTTCTTC. Protein product: CSVPRAGGVSNEQFF.

V usage is TRBV29-1 and J usage is TRBJ2-1; a weak D match, TRBD2 (6 bases). The V gene's germline CDR1 is SQVTM and CDR2 ANQGSEA. The ends were cut back, 7 bases at V and 10 bases at J, with 11 bases in the middle. This CDR3 has 10 residues. CDR3 sequence reads: CSAPSGEQFF. Written as DNA, the CDR3 is TGCAGCGCCCCCAGCGGGGAGCAGTTCTTC.

This clonotype was counted at least ten times. This rearrangement joins TRBV6-1 to TRBJ2-3; TRBD1 is a possible D gene (7 bases). The V gene lost 7 bases and the J gene lost 8 bases, with 16 bases spanning the gap. The CDR3 totals 13 residues. From germline, CDR1 is MNHNS and CDR2 SASEGT. The CDR3 reads CASTQGGVGTQYF. The CDR3 DNA follows: TGTGCCAGCACCCAGGGGGGAGTCGGTACGCAGTATTTT.